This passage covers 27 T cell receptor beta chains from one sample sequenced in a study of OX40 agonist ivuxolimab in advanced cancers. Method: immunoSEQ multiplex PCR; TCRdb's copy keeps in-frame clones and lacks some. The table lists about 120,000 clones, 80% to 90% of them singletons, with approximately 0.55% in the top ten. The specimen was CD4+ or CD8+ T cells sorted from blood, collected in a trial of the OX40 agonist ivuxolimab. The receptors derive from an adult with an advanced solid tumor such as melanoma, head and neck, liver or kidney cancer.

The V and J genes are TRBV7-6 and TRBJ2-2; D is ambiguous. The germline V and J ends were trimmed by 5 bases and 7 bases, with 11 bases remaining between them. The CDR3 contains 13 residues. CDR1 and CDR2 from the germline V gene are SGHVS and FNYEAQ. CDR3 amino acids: CASSPQVIGELFF. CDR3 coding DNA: TGTGCCAGCAGCCCGCAGGTCATCGGGGAGCTGTTTTTT.

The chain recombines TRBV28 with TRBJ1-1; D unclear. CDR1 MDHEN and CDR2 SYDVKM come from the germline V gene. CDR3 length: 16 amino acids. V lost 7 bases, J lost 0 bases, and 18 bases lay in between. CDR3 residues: CASTSSQVLMNTEAFF. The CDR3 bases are TGTGCCAGCACCAGTTCCCAGGTTCTTATGAACACTGAAGCTTTCTTT.

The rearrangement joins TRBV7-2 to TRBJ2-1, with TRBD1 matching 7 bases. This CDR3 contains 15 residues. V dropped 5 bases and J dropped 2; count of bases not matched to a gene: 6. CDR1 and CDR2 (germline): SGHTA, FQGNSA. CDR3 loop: CASSLSQGAYNEQFF. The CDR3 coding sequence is TGTGCCAGCAGCCTGTCTCAGGGGGCCTACAATGAGCAGTTCTTC.

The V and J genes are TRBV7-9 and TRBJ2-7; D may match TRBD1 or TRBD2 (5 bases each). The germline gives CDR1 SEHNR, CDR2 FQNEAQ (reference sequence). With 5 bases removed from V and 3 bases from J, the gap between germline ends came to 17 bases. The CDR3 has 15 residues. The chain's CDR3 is CASSDGAGKFYEQYF. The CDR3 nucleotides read TGTGCCAGCAGCGACGGGGCAGGGAAGTTCTACGAGCAGTACTTC.

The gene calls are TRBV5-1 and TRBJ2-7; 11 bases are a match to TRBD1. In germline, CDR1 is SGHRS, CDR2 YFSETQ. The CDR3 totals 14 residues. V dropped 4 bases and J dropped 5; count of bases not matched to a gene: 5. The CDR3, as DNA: TGCGCCAGCAGCGGGACAGGGGGAGGCCACGAGCAGTACTTC. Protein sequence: CASSGTGGGHEQYF.

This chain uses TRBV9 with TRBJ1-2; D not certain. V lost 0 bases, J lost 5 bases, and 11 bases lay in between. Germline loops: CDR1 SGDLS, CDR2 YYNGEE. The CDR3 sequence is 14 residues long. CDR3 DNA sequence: TGTGCCAGCAGCGTAGAGGTAGAAGGGTATGGCTACACCTTC. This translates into CASSVEVEGYGYTF.

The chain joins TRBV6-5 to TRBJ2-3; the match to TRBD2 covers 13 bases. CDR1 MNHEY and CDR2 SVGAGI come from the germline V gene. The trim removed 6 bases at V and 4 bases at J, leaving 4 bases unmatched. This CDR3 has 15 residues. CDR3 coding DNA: TGTGCCAGCAGGCGGACTAGCGGGGGCCCAGATACGCAGTATTTT. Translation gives CASRRTSGGPDTQYF.

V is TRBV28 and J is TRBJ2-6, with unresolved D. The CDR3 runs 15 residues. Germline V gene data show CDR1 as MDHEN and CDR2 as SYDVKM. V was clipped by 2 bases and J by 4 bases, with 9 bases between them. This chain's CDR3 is CASSLGWTGANVLTF. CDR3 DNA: TGTGCCAGCAGTTTAGGGTGGACCGGGGCCAACGTCCTGACTTTC.

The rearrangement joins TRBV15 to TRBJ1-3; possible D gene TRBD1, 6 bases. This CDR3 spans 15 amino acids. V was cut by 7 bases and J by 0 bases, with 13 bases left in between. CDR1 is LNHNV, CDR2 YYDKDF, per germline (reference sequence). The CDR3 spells CATTIDRFSGNTIYF. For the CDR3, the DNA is TGTGCCACCACCATAGACAGGTTCTCTGGAAACACCATATATTTT.

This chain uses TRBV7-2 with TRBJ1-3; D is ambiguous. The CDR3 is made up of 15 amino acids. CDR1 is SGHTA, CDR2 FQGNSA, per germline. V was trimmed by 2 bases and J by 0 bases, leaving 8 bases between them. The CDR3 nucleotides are TGTGCCAGCAGCTTAAGGGTATCCTCTGGAAACACCATATATTTT. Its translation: CASSLRVSSGNTIYF.

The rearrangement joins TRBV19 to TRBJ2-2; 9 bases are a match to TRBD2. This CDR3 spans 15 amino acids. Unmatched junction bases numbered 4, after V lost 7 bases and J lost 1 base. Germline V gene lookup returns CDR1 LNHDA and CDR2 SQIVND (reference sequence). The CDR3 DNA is TGTGCCAGTAATGGACTAGCGATGAACACCGGGGAGCTGTTTTTT. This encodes CASNGLAMNTGELFF.

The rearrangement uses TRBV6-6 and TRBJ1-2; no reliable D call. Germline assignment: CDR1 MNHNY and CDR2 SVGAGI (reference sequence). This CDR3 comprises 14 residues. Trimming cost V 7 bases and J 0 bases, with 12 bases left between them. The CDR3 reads CASIDPVPNYGYTF. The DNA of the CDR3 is TGTGCCAGCATCGACCCCGTGCCTAACTATGGCTACACCTTC.

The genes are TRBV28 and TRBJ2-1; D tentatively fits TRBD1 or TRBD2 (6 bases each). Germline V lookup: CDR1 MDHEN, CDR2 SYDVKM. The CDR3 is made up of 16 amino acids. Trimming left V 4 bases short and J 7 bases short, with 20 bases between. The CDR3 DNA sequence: TGTGCCAGCAGTTCATGGGGGGCGGCTACTCTAAATGAGCAGTTCTTC. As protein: CASSSWGAATLNEQFF.

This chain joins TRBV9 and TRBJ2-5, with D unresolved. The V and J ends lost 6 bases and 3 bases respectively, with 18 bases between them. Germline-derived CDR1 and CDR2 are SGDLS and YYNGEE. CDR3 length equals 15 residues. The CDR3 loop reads CASTDNVGDEETQYF. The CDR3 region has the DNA TGTGCCAGCACAGATAATGTTGGCGACGAAGAGACCCAGTACTTC.

CDR3 amino acids: CASSIRAGGTPYEQYF. For the CDR3, the DNA is TGTGCCAGTAGTATCCGGGCCGGGGGGACCCCCTACGAGCAGTACTTC. The chain combines TRBV19 with TRBJ2-7; TRBD2 matches 7 bases. CDR1 is LNHDA and CDR2 is SQIVND in the germline V gene (reference sequence). V dropped 3 bases and J dropped 2; count of bases not matched to a gene: 10. The CDR3 extends over 16 amino acids.

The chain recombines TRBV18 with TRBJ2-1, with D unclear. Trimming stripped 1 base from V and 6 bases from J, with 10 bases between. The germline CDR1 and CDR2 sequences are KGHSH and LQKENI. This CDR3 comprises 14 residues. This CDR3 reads CASSPRASINEQFF. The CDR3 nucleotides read TGTGCCAGCTCACCACGAGCATCGATCAATGAGCAGTTCTTC.

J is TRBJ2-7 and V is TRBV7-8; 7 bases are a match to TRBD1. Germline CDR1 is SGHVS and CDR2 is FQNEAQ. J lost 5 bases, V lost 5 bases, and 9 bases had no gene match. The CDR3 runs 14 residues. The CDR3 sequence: CASSPGQRVNEQYF. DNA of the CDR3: TGTGCCAGCAGCCCGGGACAGAGGGTCAACGAGCAGTACTTC.

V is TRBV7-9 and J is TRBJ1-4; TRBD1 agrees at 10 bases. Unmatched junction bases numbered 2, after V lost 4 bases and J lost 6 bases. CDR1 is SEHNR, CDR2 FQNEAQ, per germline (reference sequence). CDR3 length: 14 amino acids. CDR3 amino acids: CASSWDRGDEKLFF. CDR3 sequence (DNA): TGTGCCAGCAGCTGGGACAGGGGCGATGAAAAACTGTTTTTT.

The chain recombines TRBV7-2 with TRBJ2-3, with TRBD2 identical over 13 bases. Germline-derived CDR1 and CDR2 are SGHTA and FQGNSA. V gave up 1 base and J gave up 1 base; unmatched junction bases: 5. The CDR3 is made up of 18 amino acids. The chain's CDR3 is CASSLVPTSGGRTDTQYF. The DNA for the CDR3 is TGTGCCAGCAGCTTAGTGCCGACTAGCGGGGGGCGCACAGATACGCAGTATTTT.

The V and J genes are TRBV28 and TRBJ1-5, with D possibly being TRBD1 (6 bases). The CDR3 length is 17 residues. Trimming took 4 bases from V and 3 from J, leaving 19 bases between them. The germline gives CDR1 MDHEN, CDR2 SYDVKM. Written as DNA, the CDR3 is TGTGCCAGCAGTTCCCCCGCCGGGGGGGACAACAATCAGCCCCAGCATTTT. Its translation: CASSSPAGGDNNQPQHF.

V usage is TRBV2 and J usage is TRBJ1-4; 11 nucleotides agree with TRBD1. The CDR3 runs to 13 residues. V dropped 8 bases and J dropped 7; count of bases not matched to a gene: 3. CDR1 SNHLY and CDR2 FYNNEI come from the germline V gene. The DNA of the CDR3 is TGTGCCAGCGCTGGACAGGGGGCTGAAAAACTGTTTTTT. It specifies CASAGQGAEKLFF.

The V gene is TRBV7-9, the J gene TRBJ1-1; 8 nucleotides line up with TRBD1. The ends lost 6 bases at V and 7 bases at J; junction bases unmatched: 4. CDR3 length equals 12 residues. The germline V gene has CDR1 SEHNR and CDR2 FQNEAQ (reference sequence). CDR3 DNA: TGTGCCAGCAGAATCGACAGGGGTGAAGCTTTCTTT. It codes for CASRIDRGEAFF.

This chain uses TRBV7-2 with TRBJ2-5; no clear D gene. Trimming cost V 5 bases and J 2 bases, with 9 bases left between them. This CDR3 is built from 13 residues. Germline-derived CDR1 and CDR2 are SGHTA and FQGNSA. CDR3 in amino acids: CASSPIAQETQYF. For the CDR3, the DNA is TGTGCCAGCAGCCCCATAGCACAAGAGACCCAGTACTTC.

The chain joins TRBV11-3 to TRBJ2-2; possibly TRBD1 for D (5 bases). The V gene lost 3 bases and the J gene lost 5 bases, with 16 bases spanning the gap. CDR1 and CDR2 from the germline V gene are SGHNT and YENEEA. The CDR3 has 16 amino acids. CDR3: CASSLGRGVSTGELFF. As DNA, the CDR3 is TGTGCCAGCAGCTTGGGAAGGGGCGTTAGTACCGGGGAGCTGTTTTTT. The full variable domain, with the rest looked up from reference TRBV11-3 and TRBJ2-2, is EAGVVQSPRYKIIEKKQPVAFWCNPISGHNTLYWYLQNLGQGPELLIRYENEEAVDDSQLPKDRFSAERLKGVDSTLKIQPAELGDSAVYLCASSLGRGVSTGELFFGEGSRLTVL.

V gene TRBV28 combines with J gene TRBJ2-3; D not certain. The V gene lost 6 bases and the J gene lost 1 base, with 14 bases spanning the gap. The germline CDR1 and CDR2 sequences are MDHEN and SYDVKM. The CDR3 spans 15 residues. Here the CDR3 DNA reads TGTGCCAGCAGAGAAACGGTTCAACGCACAGATACGCAGTATTTT. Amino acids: CASRETVQRTDTQYF. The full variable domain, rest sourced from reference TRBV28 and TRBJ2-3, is DVKVTQSSRYLVKRTGEKVFLECVQDMDHENMFWYRQDPGLGLRLIYFSYDVKMKEKGDIPEGYSVSREKKERFSLILESASTNQTSMYLCASRETVQRTDTQYFGPGTRLTVL.

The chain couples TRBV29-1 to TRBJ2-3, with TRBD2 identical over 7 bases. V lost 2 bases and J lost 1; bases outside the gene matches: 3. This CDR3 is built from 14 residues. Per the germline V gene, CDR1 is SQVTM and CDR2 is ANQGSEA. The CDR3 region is CSVESGVRTDTQYF. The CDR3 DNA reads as TGCAGCGTTGAAAGCGGGGTCCGCACAGATACGCAGTATTTT.

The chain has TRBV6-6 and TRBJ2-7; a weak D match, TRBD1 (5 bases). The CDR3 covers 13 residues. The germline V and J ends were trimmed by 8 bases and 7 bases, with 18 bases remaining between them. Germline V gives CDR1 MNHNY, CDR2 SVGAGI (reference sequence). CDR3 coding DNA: TGTGCCAGCCGTTTTGCCGGGTCAGGGGAGCAGTACTTC. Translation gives CASRFAGSGEQYF.